The present T cell receptor beta chain was sequenced within a study of CD8+ T cells in alopecia areata. For the study at large: Tofacitinib administration to treated patients was oral, at 5 to 10 mg twice daily. Treatment with tofacitinib (6 to 18 months) was followed by 6 months off drug.

RNA extraction was followed by reverse transcription into cDNA, which acted as the sequencing template. The repertoire was sequenced with immunoSEQ multiplex PCR; TCRdb's copy has only in-frame clones and lacks some. Of about 190,000 clones listed, approximately 60% were seen once; the top ten hold 0.65% to 0.7%. Treatment specified: oral pan-JAK inhibitor, 5-10 mg twice daily. Lesional scalp punch biopsies and peripheral blood were collected from alopecia areata patients. Cell sorting was applied to PBMCs, and CD4+ and CD8+ T cells were collected. Losses at the gene ends were 5 bases for V and 8 bases for J; bases not matched to a gene: 4. This CDR3 region has 13 residues. CDR1 SGHAT and CDR2 FQNNGV come from the germline V gene.

V and J are TRBV11-2 and TRBJ2-1; 9 bases align to TRBD2. This TCR derives from a human donor with alopecia areata. Material: CD4+ T cells sorted from blood, obtained at week 4, from a patient treated with tofacitinib. The CDR3 nucleotides read TGTGCCAGCAGCCCTGGACTAGCGTATGAGCAGTTCTTC. It encodes CASSPGLAYEQFF.